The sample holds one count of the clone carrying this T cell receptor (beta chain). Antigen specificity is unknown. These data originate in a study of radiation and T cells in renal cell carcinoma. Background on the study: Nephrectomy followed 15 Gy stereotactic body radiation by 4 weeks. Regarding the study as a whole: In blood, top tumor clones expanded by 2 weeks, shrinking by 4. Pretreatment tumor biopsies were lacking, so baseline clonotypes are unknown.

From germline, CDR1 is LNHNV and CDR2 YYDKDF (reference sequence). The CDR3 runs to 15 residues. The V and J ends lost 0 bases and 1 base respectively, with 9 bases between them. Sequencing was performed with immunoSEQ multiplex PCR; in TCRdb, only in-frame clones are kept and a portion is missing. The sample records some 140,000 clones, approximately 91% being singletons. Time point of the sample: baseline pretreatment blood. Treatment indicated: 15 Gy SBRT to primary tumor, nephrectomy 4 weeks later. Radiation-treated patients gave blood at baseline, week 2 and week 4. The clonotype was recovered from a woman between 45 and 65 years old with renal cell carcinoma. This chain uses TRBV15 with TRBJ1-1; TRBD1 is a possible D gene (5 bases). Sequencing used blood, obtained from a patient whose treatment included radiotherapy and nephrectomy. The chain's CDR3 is CATSRDVGENTEAFF. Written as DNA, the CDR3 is TGTGCCACCAGCAGAGATGTAGGGGAGAACACTGAAGCTTTCTTT. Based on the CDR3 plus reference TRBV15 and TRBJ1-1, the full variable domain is DAMVIQNPRYQVTQFGKPVTLSCSQTLNHNVMYWYQQKSSQAPKLLFHYYDKDFNNEADTPDNFQSRRPNTSFCFLDIRSPGLGDTAMYLCATSRDVGENTEAFFGQGTRLTVV.